This TCR beta chain is drawn from a study of blood T cell repertoires in COVID-19. Some clones are missing from TCRdb's copy, which holds only in-frame ones; the method was immunoSEQ multiplex PCR. The profile shows hundreds of thousands of clones, roughly 85% of them singletons. The V gene lost 0 bases and the J gene lost 4 bases, with 6 bases spanning the gap. Germline values: CDR1 MNHEY, CDR2 SVGAGI. The CDR3 runs to 13 residues. This receptor was taken from a human donor in a cohort sampled during active COVID-19. Sequenced: peripheral blood. The J gene is TRBJ1-1, the V gene TRBV6-5; no definite D call. The DNA for the CDR3 is TGTGCCAGCAGTTACTCTCCAGGCACTGAAGCTTTCTTT. It specifies CASSYSPGTEAFF.